The following is a TCR beta chain sequence with its context. The CDR3 loop spans 14 amino acids. The V end lost 3 bases, the J end lost 6 bases, and 15 bases lay between the germline ends. Germline lookup yields CDR1 DFQATT and CDR2 SNEGSKA (reference sequence). Original methodology: Reference gene primers were amplified, and this amplification served to estimate nucleated cell counts. Sequenced by immunoSEQ multiplex PCR; TCRdb stores in-frame clones only, minus some. The V and J calls and clone size come from that table; D and trimming were worked out from the DNA. Of over 85,000 clones detected, about nine tenths appear once; the ten largest clones hold roughly 4.3%. The source of the sample is a study of blood T cell repertoires in COVID-19. Overall study context: The study drew acute and convalescent COVID-19 samples from the United States, Italy and Spain. From T cells, B-cell-depleted T cells, or PBMCs came the material, which was cDNA or gDNA.

What was sequenced was peripheral blood. The chain carries TRBV20-1 and TRBJ2-1; D uncertain. The origin of this receptor is a man aged 18-30 years with acute or convalescent COVID-19. The CDR3 reads CSASLGSYGNEQFF. The CDR3 DNA is TGCAGTGCTAGTCTGGGCTCCTACGGCAATGAGCAGTTCTTC.